The 10 T cell receptor beta chains reported below all come from one sample, sequenced in a study of blood T cell repertoires in COVID-19. The protocol was immunoSEQ multiplex PCR, while the TCRdb copy is restricted to in-frame clones and leaves out a portion. This table holds 450,000 to 500,000 clones, 75% to 90% found once. The sequencing input was PBMCs or T cells enriched from blood (not recorded which). These receptor sequences come from a woman between 18 and 30 years old who had recovered from COVID-19.

The chain has TRBV7-2 and TRBJ1-4, with a weak D call TRBD1 (6 bases). The CDR3 totals 14 residues. The germline gives CDR1 SGHTA, CDR2 FQGNSA. The V end lost 8 bases, the J end lost 7 bases, and 17 bases lay between the germline ends. Here the CDR3 reads CASAGGGWGEKLFF. CDR3 sequence (DNA): TGTGCCAGCGCTGGGGGGGGCTGGGGTGAAAAACTGTTTTTT.

The chain joins TRBV9 to TRBJ1-6; no clear D gene. V shed 4 bases and J shed 9 bases, with 14 bases lying between them. This CDR3 is 14 amino acids long. The germline CDR1 and CDR2 sequences are SGDLS and YYNGEE. The CDR3 DNA follows: TGTGCCAGCAGCCCTCTAGTATGGTCTTCACCCCTCCACTTT. Translation gives CASSPLVWSSPLHF.

This clone was counted once. The V and J genes are TRBV6-5 and TRBJ1-2, with 9 bases that match TRBD1. The CDR3 spans 14 residues. J gave up 5 bases and V 6 bases, and 7 bases lay outside the gene matches. The germline V gene has CDR1 MNHEY and CDR2 SVGAGI. CDR3 in DNA: TGTGCCAGCAGCCGGGACAGGGAGGGGTATGGCTACACCTTC. Its protein product is CASSRDREGYGYTF.

This chain joins TRBV4-2 and TRBJ2-7; D unresolved. The CDR3 has 13 amino acids. Germline CDR1 and CDR2: LGHNA and YNFKEQ. V was clipped by 0 bases and J by 2 bases, with 5 bases between them. CDR3 nucleotides: TGTGCCAGCAGCCAAGAGACTGCCTACGAGCAGTACTTC. It codes for CASSQETAYEQYF.

The chain uses TRBV6-5 and TRBJ2-1; no firm D call. Germline CDR1 reads MNHEY; CDR2 reads SVGAGI. Trimming left V 7 bases short and J 8 bases short, with 9 bases between. The CDR3 runs to 11 residues. CDR3 loop: CASTDTHEQFF. CDR3 DNA: TGTGCCAGCACCGACACCCATGAGCAGTTCTTC.

The CDR3 DNA sequence: TGTGCCAGCAGCCCTAACCTAGCGGGGGGGACAGATACGCAGTATTTT. Translating gives CASSPNLAGGTDTQYF. The V gene is TRBV9, the J gene TRBJ2-3; 12 nucleotides match TRBD2. This CDR3 is built from 16 residues. V trimming: 4 bases; J trimming: 3 bases; junction bases outside the gene matches: 6. Germline V lookup: CDR1 SGDLS, CDR2 YYNGEE. The whole variable domain, filled in from reference TRBV9 and TRBJ2-3, reads DSGVTQTPKHLITATGQRVTLRCSPRSGDLSVYWYQQSLDQGLQFLIQYYNGEERAKGNILERFSAQQFPDLHSELNLSSLELGDSALYFCASSPNLAGGTDTQYFGPGTRLTVL.

The chain joins TRBV29-1 to TRBJ1-1, with D possibly being TRBD1 (6 bases). The CDR3 totals 12 residues. Looked up from germline, CDR1 is SQVTM and CDR2 is ANQGSEA. The V and J ends lost 4 bases and 3 bases respectively, with 9 bases between them. Here the CDR3 reads CSVAEGDTEAFF. CDR3 bases: TGCAGCGTTGCCGAGGGGGACACTGAAGCTTTCTTT.

V and J are TRBV30 and TRBJ2-1, with 7 bases fitting TRBD2. The V gene end was trimmed by 0 bases and the J gene end by 14 bases; junction bases not matched to a gene: 7. CDR1 is GTSNPN and CDR2 is SVGIG in the germline V gene (reference sequence). There are 12 residues in the CDR3. The CDR3 DNA sequence: TGTGCCTGGAGTGTCGGGAGCGGGGTCGAGTTCTTC. Translating it yields CAWSVGSGVEFF.

This clone has only a few counts. The V gene is TRBV12-3 or TRBV12-4, the J gene TRBJ1-2; 10 bases match TRBD1. Trimming at V came to 6 bases and at J to 4 bases, leaving 2 bases not matched to a gene. CDR3 length equals 13 residues. The CDR3 here is CASSRQGAYGYTF. The CDR3 region has the DNA TGTGCCAGCAGCCGACAGGGGGCCTATGGCTACACCTTC.

V gene TRBV6-5 combines with J gene TRBJ1-1, with 7 bases aligning to TRBD1. The CDR3 runs 15 residues. CDR1 is MNHEY, CDR2 SVGAGI, per germline. V shed 0 bases and J 4 bases; nucleotides not matched to a gene: 5. The CDR3 nucleotides are TGTGCCAGCAGTTACTCCGTCAGGGGGAGCACTGAAGCTTTCTTT. Translation: CASSYSVRGSTEAFF.